The 16 T cell receptor beta chains below all came from one sample that was sequenced in a study of early T cells in non-severe SARS-CoV-2 infection. TCRdb used MiXCR to reprocess the 5' RACE reads, holding one entry per CDR3 protein. The sample gives approximately 56,000 distinct CDR3 sequences, about 10% of which show up once; around 6% is in the top ten. The specimen was whole blood. All receptors come from an adult who was a healthcare worker with PCR-confirmed SARS-CoV-2 infection or an uninfected control (not recorded which).

This clonotype occurred a few times. This rearrangement joins TRBV5-1 to TRBJ1-1; D is undetermined. Trimming stripped 1 base from V and 1 base from J, with 5 bases between. Germline loops: CDR1 SGHRS, CDR2 YFSETQ. The CDR3 has 13 residues. The CDR3 coding sequence is TGCGCCAGCAGCTTGAACCAGAACACTGAAGCTTTCTTT. This encodes CASSLNQNTEAFF. Filled out from reference TRBV5-1 and TRBJ1-1, the complete variable domain reads KAGVTQTPRYLIKTRGQQVTLSCSPISGHRSVSWYQQTPGQGLQFLFEYFSETQRNKGNFPGRFSGRQFSNSRSEMNVSTLELGDSALYLCASSLNQNTEAFFGQGTRLTVV.

This clonotype came up a few times. V usage is TRBV14 and J usage is TRBJ1-1, with unresolved D. This CDR3 contains 11 residues. Trimming stripped 3 bases from V and 7 bases from J, with 6 bases between. Germline V gene sequence: CDR1 SGHDN, CDR2 FVKESK. The CDR3, as DNA: TGTGCCAGCAGCCAGACAAATGAAGCTTTCTTT. Translating it yields CASSQTNEAFF.

This clonotype was detected only a few times. This chain connects TRBV20-1 to TRBJ1-6; tentatively, D is TRBD1 (6 bases). Germline V gene sequence: CDR1 DFQATT, CDR2 SNEGSKA (reference sequence). CDR3 length equals 12 residues. V lost 7 bases and J lost 4, with 8 bases in between. This CDR3 is CSGTEYNSPLHF. CDR3 coding DNA: TGCAGTGGGACAGAGTATAATTCACCCCTCCACTTT.

This clonotype qualifies as medium-sized. The chain recombines TRBV4-2 with TRBJ2-5, with 15 nucleotides matching TRBD2. The germline V gene has CDR1 LGHNA and CDR2 YNFKEQ. The CDR3 consists of 17 residues. The junction had 4 bases not matched to a gene; V was cut back by 1 base and J by 4 bases. In nucleotides, the CDR3 is TGTGCCAGCAGCCAAGGGACTAGCGGGAGGGCCGGAGAGACCCAGTACTTC. Protein sequence: CASSQGTSGRAGETQYF.

This clonotype occurred a few times. The rearrangement joins TRBV5-4 to TRBJ2-5, with a possible D match to TRBD1 (5 bases). V was cut by 4 bases and J by 2 bases, with 18 bases left in between. The CDR3 loop spans 16 amino acids. Germline assignment: CDR1 SGHNT and CDR2 YYREEE (reference sequence). CDR3 sequence: CASSSAWTHYQETQYF. The DNA of the CDR3 is TGTGCCAGCAGCAGCGCATGGACACACTATCAAGAGACCCAGTACTTC. Full variable domain (remainder filled in from reference TRBV5-4 and TRBJ2-5): ETGVTQSPTHLIKTRGQQVTLRCSSQSGHNTVSWYQQALGQGPQFIFQYYREEENGRGNFPPRFSGLQFPNYSSELNVNALELDDSALYLCASSSAWTHYQETQYFGPGTRLLVL.

This clonotype came up a few times. The V call is TRBV20-1, the J call TRBJ2-6, with 9 positions matching TRBD2. The germline V gene has CDR1 DFQATT and CDR2 SNEGSKA (reference sequence). There are 16 residues in the CDR3. The V and J ends lost 3 bases and 2 bases, in that order; junction bases with no gene match: 5. The CDR3 coding sequence is TGCAGTGCTAGTCCTAGCGGGACAGCTGGGGCCAACGTCCTGACTTTC. Its protein product is CSASPSGTAGANVLTF.

This clonotype showed up just once. The rearrangement joins TRBV9 to TRBJ2-6, with D perhaps being TRBD1 or TRBD2 (5 bases each). Germline V lookup: CDR1 SGDLS, CDR2 YYNGEE. The CDR3 has 17 residues. The germline V and J ends were trimmed by 3 bases and 0 bases, with 13 bases remaining between them. CDR3 in DNA: TGTGCCAGCAGCGCTAACCGGGACCCCTCTGGGGCCAACGTCCTGACTTTC. Protein product: CASSANRDPSGANVLTF. The whole variable domain, filled in from reference TRBV9 and TRBJ2-6, reads DSGVTQTPKHLITATGQRVTLRCSPRSGDLSVYWYQQSLDQGLQFLIQYYNGEERAKGNILERFSAQQFPDLHSELNLSSLELGDSALYFCASSANRDPSGANVLTFGAGSRLTVL.

The chain couples TRBV29-1 to TRBJ2-7; TRBD2 is a possible D gene (5 bases). Between the trimmed V and J ends, which lost 3 bases and 5 bases, there was a span of 14 bases. Germline loops: CDR1 SQVTM, CDR2 ANQGSEA. There are 13 residues in the CDR3. DNA of the CDR3: TGCAGCGTTGATCGTCTAGGGAGTCACGAGCAGTACTTC. Its protein is CSVDRLGSHEQYF.

This clonotype was recorded many times. The genes are TRBV6-6 and TRBJ2-3; D is perhaps TRBD1 (5 bases). V lost 2 bases, J lost 2 bases, and 8 bases lay in between. CDR1 and CDR2 from the germline V gene are MNHNY and SVGAGI (reference sequence). This CDR3 region has 14 residues. As DNA, the CDR3 is TGTGCCAGCAGTTACGGCAGGGTCACAGATACGCAGTATTTT. Its translation: CASSYGRVTDTQYF.

In its sample, this clonotype was seen a few times. The chain uses TRBV7-6 and TRBJ1-5; D unresolved. The germline gives CDR1 SGHVS, CDR2 FNYEAQ. This CDR3 contains 14 residues. V gave up 5 bases and J gave up 7 bases, with 15 bases separating them. The CDR3 protein is CASSLHGVGQPQHF. CDR3 nucleotide sequence: TGTGCCAGCAGCCTACACGGGGTCGGACAGCCCCAGCATTTT.

This clonotype was seen a few times. The V and J genes are TRBV30 and TRBJ1-2; the D is unclear. Germline values: CDR1 GTSNPN, CDR2 SVGIG (reference sequence). There are 12 residues in the CDR3. The CDR3 DNA reads as TGTTCTTGGAGGAGGGATAACTATGGCTACACCTTC. Amino acid sequence: CSWRRDNYGYTF.

This clonotype was seen a few times. The chain employs TRBV7-2 and TRBJ2-3; no clear D. V was trimmed by 5 bases and J by 6 bases, leaving 12 bases between them. The CDR3 runs to 13 residues. The V gene's germline CDR1 is SGHTA and CDR2 FQGNSA. The chain's CDR3 is CASSKGPGDTQYF. The DNA for the CDR3 is TGTGCCAGCAGCAAAGGACCGGGTGATACGCAGTATTTT.

There are a few counts of this clonotype. This chain uses TRBV19 with TRBJ1-4; D remains unclear. Trimming took off 0 bases at V and 5 bases at J, with 16 bases between the two ends. Germline CDR1 and CDR2: LNHDA and SQIVND (reference sequence). This CDR3 contains 17 residues. The CDR3 loop is CASSIDRILGANEKLFF. In DNA, the CDR3 is TGTGCCAGTAGTATAGACCGTATCCTCGGCGCGAATGAAAAACTGTTTTTT.

There are a few counts of this clonotype. The V gene is TRBV7-9, the J gene TRBJ2-2, with D unclear. Germline CDR1 is SEHNR and CDR2 is FQNEAQ (reference sequence). The CDR3 has 16 residues. V lost 2 bases, J lost 1 base, and 11 bases lay in between. CDR3 residues: CASSLLSGQNTGELFF. In DNA, the CDR3 is TGTGCCAGCAGCTTACTTTCGGGCCAGAACACCGGGGAGCTGTTTTTT.

The chain is built from TRBV5-5 and TRBJ1-4; D is ambiguous. The V end was cut by 6 bases, the J end by 0 bases, with 9 bases between. CDR3 length equals 14 residues. From germline, CDR1 is SGHKS and CDR2 YYEKEE (reference sequence). The CDR3 spells CASKFWATNEKLFF. The CDR3 DNA sequence: TGTGCCAGCAAATTCTGGGCAACTAATGAAAAACTGTTTTTT. Full variable domain (remainder filled in from reference TRBV5-5 and TRBJ1-4): DAGVTQSPTHLIKTRGQQVTLRCSPISGHKSVSWYQQVLGQGPQFIFQYYEKEERGRGNFPDRFSARQFPNYSSELNVNALLLGDSALYLCASKFWATNEKLFFGSGTQLSVL.

CDR3: CASSLRLSGRYRTDTQYF. In DNA, the CDR3 is TGTGCCAGCAGCTTACGTCTTAGCGGGAGGTATAGGACAGATACGCAGTATTTT. J is TRBJ2-3 and V is TRBV7-2; 10 positions match TRBD2. The CDR3 runs 18 residues. The ends lost 2 bases at V and 3 bases at J; junction bases unmatched: 11. CDR1 SGHTA and CDR2 FQGNSA come from the germline V gene.